This paragraph covers one T cell receptor (beta chain) sequence. The antigen is not known. This specimen belongs to a study of human T cells and chemical hapten exposure. The wider study: Small differences in pooled library volume mainly drove the variation in TCR yields per sample. Study results and caveats: With regard to DPC sensitization, TCRs above 1 in 1000 frequency did not change.

V shed 2 bases and J 3 bases; nucleotides not matched to a gene: 7. Germline CDR1 is MNHEY and CDR2 is SVGAGI. There are 15 residues in the CDR3. In the original workflow: Sequenced samples showed a median of 95,638 TCRs each, with counts running from about 20,000 to 690,000. TCRdb reprocessed the RACE reads via MiXCR and lists one record per CDR3 protein. These V and J calls rely on TCRdb rather than the paper's analysis. This table has some 89,000 distinct CDR3 sequences, roughly 10% appearing once. Indicated time point: patch test 2, 6 weeks after DPC sensitization. Treatment indicated: therapeutic diphenylcyclopropenone sensitization with weekly scalp DPC.

This chain joins TRBV6-5 and TRBJ2-7; 7 bases line up with TRBD1. The material sequenced was whole blood, taken in connection with sensitization to the hapten diphenylcyclopropenone (DPC). The sequence was obtained from a woman aged 25 to 39 with alopecia areata. Some clones in this sample may be carry-over from other donors' samples. The CDR3 loop reads CASSYSATGSYEQYF. The CDR3 nucleotides are TGTGCCAGCAGTTACAGTGCGACAGGGAGCTACGAGCAGTACTTC.